The T cell receptor (beta chain) under discussion was sequenced for a study of shared clonotypes between healthy human individuals. V lost 4 bases, J lost 5 bases, and 14 bases lay in between. Germline lookup yields CDR1 SGHVS and CDR2 FQNEAQ. CDR3 length: 14 amino acids. TCRdb's table, derived via immunoSEQ multiplex PCR, lists solely in-frame clones and lacks some. The data contain about 2.4 million clones, around nine tenths of them singletons. The V gene is TRBV7-8, the J gene TRBJ2-5; D might be TRBD1 (7 bases). The sequenced sample consisted of naive CD4+ T cells sorted from blood. Regarding subset: CD45RA+ positively selected. The source of this sequence is a man aged 18 to 35 in good health. The CDR3 region is CASSSIRGRETQYF. The CDR3 nucleotides read TGTGCCAGCAGCTCAATCAGGGGGAGGGAGACCCAGTACTTC.